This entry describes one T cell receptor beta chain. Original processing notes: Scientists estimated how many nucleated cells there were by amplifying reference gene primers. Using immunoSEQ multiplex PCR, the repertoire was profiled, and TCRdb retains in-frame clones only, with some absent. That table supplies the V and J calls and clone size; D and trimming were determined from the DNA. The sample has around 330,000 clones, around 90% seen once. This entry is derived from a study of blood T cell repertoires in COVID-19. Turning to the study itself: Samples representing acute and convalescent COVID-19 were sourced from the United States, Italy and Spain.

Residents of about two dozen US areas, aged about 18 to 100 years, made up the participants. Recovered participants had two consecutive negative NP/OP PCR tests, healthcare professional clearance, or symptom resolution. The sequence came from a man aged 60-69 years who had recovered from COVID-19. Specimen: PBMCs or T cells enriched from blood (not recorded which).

CDR3 nucleotide sequence: TGTGCCACCAGTGATTTACGGACAGGGAGCTCCTACAATGAGCAGTTCTTC. This sequence encodes CATSDLRTGSSYNEQFF. The chain joins TRBV24-1 to TRBJ2-1, with TRBD1 identical over 8 bases. Trimming removed 1 base from V and 0 bases from J; junction bases left unmatched: 4. Germline CDR1 and CDR2: KGHDR and SFDVKD. The CDR3 length is 17 residues.